The clone carrying this TCR beta chain appeared many times. The data derive from a study of regulatory T cells in long-lasting Graves disease. At the level of the study: Patients with new Graves' disease had used antithyroid drugs below 3 months.

Time point specified: newly diagnosed GD, antithyroid drugs for less than 3 months. With RNA extracted from PBMCs as input, the TCR library was made. This CDR3 spans 13 amino acids. Germline-derived CDR1 and CDR2 are LGHNT and FRNRAP. Trimming shortened V by 5 bases and J by 6 bases, and 11 bases separated the two germline ends. Both iRepertoire HTBI primers and Arm-PCR of CDR3 regions were used to build the TCR beta libraries. TCRdb re-derived calls from the multiplex PCR reads in MiXCR, one entry per CDR3 protein. The repertoire holds about 210,000 distinct CDR3 sequences, around 19% seen once, with around 11% in the top ten. This same sample was also part of a study on T cells in Graves' hyperthyroidism and ophthalmopathy. That paper notes: The definition of stable Graves' hyperthyroidism was no ophthalmopathy progression within 18 months.

The genes are TRBV12-5 and TRBJ1-5; no reliable D call. The TCR comes from a young woman with Graves disease. The sample consisted of peripheral blood mononuclear cells (PBMCs), taken at new diagnosis, from a patient treated with antithyroid drugs. The CDR3 region has the DNA TGTGCTAGTGGTGGAGGAGGGAGTCAGCCCCAGCATTTT. As protein: CASGGGGSQPQHF.